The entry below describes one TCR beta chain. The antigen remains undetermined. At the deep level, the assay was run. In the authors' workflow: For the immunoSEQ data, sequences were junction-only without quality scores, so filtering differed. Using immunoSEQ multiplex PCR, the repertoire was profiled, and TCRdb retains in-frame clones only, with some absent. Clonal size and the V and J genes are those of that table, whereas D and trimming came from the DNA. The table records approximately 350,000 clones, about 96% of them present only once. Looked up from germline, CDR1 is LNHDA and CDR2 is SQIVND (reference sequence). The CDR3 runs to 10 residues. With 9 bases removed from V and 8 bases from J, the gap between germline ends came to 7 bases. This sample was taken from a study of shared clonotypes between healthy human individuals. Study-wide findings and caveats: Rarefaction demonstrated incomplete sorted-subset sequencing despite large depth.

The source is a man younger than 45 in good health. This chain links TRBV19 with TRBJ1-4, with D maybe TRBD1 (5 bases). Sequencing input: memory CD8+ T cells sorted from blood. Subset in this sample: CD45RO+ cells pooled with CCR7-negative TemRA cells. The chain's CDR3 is CASGGEKLFF. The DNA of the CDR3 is TGTGCCAGCGGGGGGGAAAAACTGTTTTTT.